This passage covers 3 T cell receptor beta chains from one sample sequenced in a study of shared clonotypes between healthy human individuals. Method: immunoSEQ multiplex PCR; TCRdb's copy keeps in-frame clones and lacks some. This sample has 110,000 or so clones, with around 68% found just once. The sequenced sample consisted of memory CD8+ T cells sorted from blood. Subset defined: CD45RO+ cells pooled with CCR7-negative TemRA cells. All receptors come from a woman aged 25 to 45 in good health.

CDR3 nucleotides: TGTGCCAGCAGCGAACTAGCGGAATCCTCCTACGAGCAGTACTTC. It translates to CASSELAESSYEQYF. V usage is TRBV4-2 and J usage is TRBJ2-7, with 8 bases identical to TRBD2. The CDR3 contains 15 residues. The V segment lost 5 bases and the J segment 0 bases; nucleotides outside the gene matches: 6. The V gene's germline CDR1 is LGHNA and CDR2 YNFKEQ.

The V and J genes are TRBV29-1 and TRBJ1-2; D ambiguous. This CDR3 has 13 residues. CDR1 and CDR2 from the germline V gene are SQVTM and ANQGSEA. V lost 0 bases to trimming and J lost 6 bases, with 11 bases between them. CDR3 in amino acids: CSVEEGYLDGYTF. In nucleotides, the CDR3 is TGCAGCGTTGAAGAGGGGTATCTCGATGGCTACACCTTC.

The gene calls are TRBV2 and TRBJ2-7, with 8 nucleotides matching TRBD2. This CDR3 contains 15 residues. CDR1 is SNHLY and CDR2 is FYNNEI in the germline V gene. The junction had 6 bases not matched to a gene; V was cut back by 2 bases and J by 3 bases. The CDR3, as DNA: TGTGCCAGCAGTGAATACCAACGGGAGGGCTACGAGCAGTACTTC. This codes for CASSEYQREGYEQYF. Full variable domain (missing parts from reference TRBV2 and TRBJ2-7): EPEVTQTPSHQVTQMGQEVILRCVPISNHLYFYWYRQILGQKVEFLVSFYNNEISEKSEIFDDQFSVERPDGSNFTLKIRSTKLEDSAMYFCASSEYQREGYEQYFGPGTRLTVT.